This TCR beta chain was recovered during a study of cytomegalovirus exposure and HLA in healthy donors. Study-level findings and limits: In a later analysis, TCR association rates varied by HLA locus: DRB1 most, HLA-C fewest. It was reported that the classifier diagnosed cytomegalovirus status with high specificity and sensitivity in both the original and validation cohorts.

Donors showed nominal health when sampled, although they likely had unrecorded immune exposures. Primers included in the PCR were 60 Vbeta and 13 Jbeta primers. Only in-frame clones appear in the TCRdb table, and some are missing; sequencing was by immunoSEQ multiplex PCR. The sample carries over 100,000 clones, roughly 68% recorded once. This CDR3 is built from 19 residues. The germline V gene encodes CDR1 PRHDT and CDR2 FYEKMQ (reference sequence). Trimming left V 2 bases short and J 4 bases short, with 21 bases between. Points on this clone: Its cognate antigen is unknown.

Sequencing was performed on PBMCs. The sequence was collected from a woman aged 25 to 45 in good health and CMV-seronegative. The gene calls are TRBV13 and TRBJ2-6, with D perhaps matching TRBD1 (5 bases). In DNA, the CDR3 is TGTGCCAGCAGCTTATTAGGCTGGGGCTTGACCCCGGGGGCCAACGTCCTGACTTTC. Translated: CASSLLGWGLTPGANVLTF.